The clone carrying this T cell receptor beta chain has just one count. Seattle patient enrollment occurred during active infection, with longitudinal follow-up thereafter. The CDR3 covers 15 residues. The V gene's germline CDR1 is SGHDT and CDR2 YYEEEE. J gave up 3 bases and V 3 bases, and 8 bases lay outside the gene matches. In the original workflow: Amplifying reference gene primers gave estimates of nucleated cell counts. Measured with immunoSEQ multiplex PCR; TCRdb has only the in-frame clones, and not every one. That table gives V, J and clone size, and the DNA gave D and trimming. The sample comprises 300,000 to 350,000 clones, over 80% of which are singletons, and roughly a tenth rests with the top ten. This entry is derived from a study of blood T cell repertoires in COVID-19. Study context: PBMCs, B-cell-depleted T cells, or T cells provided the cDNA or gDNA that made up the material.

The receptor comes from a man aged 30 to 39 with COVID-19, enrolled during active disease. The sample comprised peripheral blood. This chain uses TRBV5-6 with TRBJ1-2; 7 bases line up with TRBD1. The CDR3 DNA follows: TGTGCCAGCAGCTCGTATGACAGGGTTTACTATGGCTACACCTTC. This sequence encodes CASSSYDRVYYGYTF.